The present T cell receptor beta chain was sequenced within a study of PD-L1 blockade in urothelial cancer. Whole-study context: Patients' prior chemotherapy regimens numbered 0 to 3. Samples came from 3 weeks, at the second dose, and 6 weeks into treatment. Specimens of blood held a median count of roughly 150,000 T cells.

Produced via immunoSEQ multiplex PCR; TCRdb's table is partial and in-frame only. The table includes 20,000 to 30,000 clones, roughly 80% detected once. This CDR3 is 15 amino acids long. Germline V gene data show CDR1 as SGHDT and CDR2 as YYEEEE. Between the trimmed V and J ends, which lost 0 bases and 4 bases, there was a span of 13 bases. This chain joins TRBV5-6 and TRBJ1-2; perhaps TRBD1 as D (6 bases). Sequencing used PBMCs, obtained around atezolizumab (anti-PD-L1) treatment. The sequence derives from an older man with urothelial cancer. CDR3 loop: CASSLAGDRSYGYTF. CDR3 bases: TGTGCCAGCAGCTTGGCCGGAGACAGGAGCTATGGCTACACCTTC.